This section outlines one T cell receptor (beta chain) sequence together with its context. The sample comes from a study of early T cells in non-severe SARS-CoV-2 infection. Germline CDR1 reads MDHEN; CDR2 reads SYDVKM. Trimming removed 4 bases at V and 5 bases at J, with 17 bases between. The CDR3 is 15 residues long. TCRdb re-called the 5' RACE reads with MiXCR, one entry per CDR3 protein. The table shows some 66,000 distinct CDR3 sequences, with about 12% occurring only once. The J gene is TRBJ1-1, the V gene TRBV28; TRBD1 might be the D (5 bases). This sequence was found in an adult who was a healthcare worker with PCR-confirmed SARS-CoV-2 infection or an uninfected control (not recorded which). Specimen: whole blood. CDR3 in DNA: TGTGCCAGCAGTTCGACGACAGACTTGTGGACTGAAGCTTTCTTT. Protein sequence: CASSSTTDLWTEAFF.